These 17 T cell receptor beta chains came from one sample sequenced in a study of early stage breast cancer tumors. Repertoires were generated with immunoSEQ multiplex PCR, while TCRdb's copy carries only in-frame clones and drops some. The sample has around 48,000 clones, about 93% seen once. The specimen sequenced was blood. These receptors came from a person between 70 and 80 years old with breast cancer.

The chain carries TRBV5-4 and TRBJ2-7, with 10 bases lining up with TRBD1. CDR1 is SGHNT, CDR2 YYREEE, per germline (reference sequence). V was clipped by 4 bases and J by 4 bases; unmatched bases: 8. The CDR3 length is 15 residues. The chain's CDR3 is CASSTGTGVLYEQYF. The CDR3 DNA reads as TGTGCCAGCAGCACAGGGACAGGGGTTTTATACGAGCAGTACTTC.

V is TRBV5-1 and J is TRBJ1-1; D ambiguous. Germline V lookup: CDR1 SGHRS, CDR2 YFSETQ. The V and J ends lost 5 bases and 0 bases respectively, with 11 bases between them. The length of the CDR3 is 14 residues. The CDR3 DNA is TGCGCCAGCAGAAGCTCCGGGGTGAACACTGAAGCTTTCTTT. Encoded protein: CASRSSGVNTEAFF.

The V and J genes are TRBV7-2 and TRBJ2-3; 8 bases are shared with TRBD2. After removal of 3 bases from V and 4 bases from J, the junction contained 6 bases not matched to a gene. Germline V lookup: CDR1 SGHTA, CDR2 FQGNSA. CDR3 length: 15 residues. As DNA, the CDR3 is TGTGCCAGCAGCTTTAGGACTAGCAGGTCAGATACGCAGTATTTT. This translates into CASSFRTSRSDTQYF.

This clone has only a few counts. The chain employs TRBV7-3 and TRBJ1-2, with 8 nucleotides matching TRBD1. The CDR3 is 15 residues long. Germline CDR1 and CDR2: SGHTA and FQGTGA. With 1 base clipped from V and 3 bases from J, the junction kept 4 bases outside the gene matches. The CDR3 spells CASSLNSGQDYGYTF. The CDR3 DNA reads as TGTGCCAGCAGCTTAAATTCGGGACAGGACTATGGCTACACCTTC.

This chain links TRBV6-6 with TRBJ2-1; D gene uncertain. V was trimmed by 4 bases and J by 4 bases, leaving 14 bases between them. This CDR3 spans 15 amino acids. Germline V CDR1 and CDR2: MNHNY, SVGAGI (reference sequence). The CDR3 DNA follows: TGTGCCAGCAGTTTAACAGTCCCCAGGTACAATGAGCAGTTCTTC. Translation gives CASSLTVPRYNEQFF.

The chain recombines TRBV10-3 with TRBJ1-5; 8 bases agree with TRBD1. Germline-derived CDR1 and CDR2 are ENHRY and SYGVKD. This CDR3 contains 15 residues. Trimming took 6 bases from V and 3 from J; bases not matched to a gene: 7. The CDR3 DNA sequence: TGTGCCATCAGCACTGGACAGGGTGACAATCAGCCCCAGCATTTT. Its protein is CAISTGQGDNQPQHF.

The chain employs TRBV5-6 and TRBJ2-1; D not certain. Between the trimmed V and J ends, which lost 5 bases and 2 bases, there was a span of 14 bases. The CDR3 extends over 15 amino acids. Germline CDR1 and CDR2: SGHDT and YYEEEE. The CDR3 sequence: CASSSGAQPYNEQFF. DNA for the CDR3: TGTGCCAGCAGTTCCGGAGCCCAGCCCTACAATGAGCAGTTCTTC. Full variable domain (rest looked up from reference TRBV5-6 and TRBJ2-1): DAGVTQSPTHLIKTRGQQVTLRCSPKSGHDTVSWYQQALGQGPQFIFQYYEEEERQRGNFPDRFSGHQFPNYSSELNVNALLLGDSALYLCASSSGAQPYNEQFFGPGTRLTVL.

J is TRBJ2-7 and V is TRBV27; 11 bases are shared with TRBD1. CDR1 is MNHEY, CDR2 SMNVEV, per germline (reference sequence). Trimming at V came to 5 bases and at J to 3 bases, leaving 3 bases not matched to a gene. This CDR3 is 14 amino acids long. The CDR3 loop is CASSIGTGGYEQYF. The CDR3 coding sequence is TGTGCCAGCAGTATTGGGACAGGGGGCTACGAGCAGTACTTC.

This clone was picked up one time. The chain carries TRBV5-1 and TRBJ2-2; 8 bases fit TRBD1. The CDR3 consists of 14 residues. Losses at the gene ends were 4 bases for V and 5 bases for J; bases not matched to a gene: 4. The germline V gene has CDR1 SGHRS and CDR2 YFSETQ. CDR3 amino acids: CASSRGTGTGELFF. In DNA, the CDR3 is TGCGCCAGCAGCCGCGGGACAGGAACCGGGGAGCTGTTTTTT.

This clone occurred a few times. CDR3 in amino acids: CASSWRDSRYEQYF. The CDR3 DNA reads as TGCGCCAGCAGCTGGAGGGACAGTCGCTACGAGCAGTACTTC. The chain employs TRBV5-1 and TRBJ2-7; possibly TRBD1 for D (7 bases). The CDR3 extends over 14 amino acids. Germline-derived CDR1 and CDR2 are SGHRS and YFSETQ. The V end was cut by 3 bases, the J end by 3 bases, with 13 bases between.

The chain joins TRBV27 to TRBJ2-7, with unresolved D. Germline values: CDR1 MNHEY, CDR2 SMNVEV (reference sequence). The CDR3 runs to 13 residues. The ends were cut back, 7 bases at V and 3 bases at J, with 13 bases in the middle. As DNA, the CDR3 is TGTGCCAGCATCTCCCCCGGAGTCTACGAGCAGTACTTC. As protein: CASISPGVYEQYF.

The chain combines TRBV5-1 with TRBJ1-6, with a possible D match to TRBD1 (5 bases). This CDR3 region has 12 residues. Trimming shortened V by 6 bases and J by 5 bases, and 6 bases separated the two germline ends. CDR1 is SGHRS, CDR2 YFSETQ, per germline. CDR3 sequence reads: CASTDNNSPLHF. The DNA for the CDR3 is TGCGCCAGCACGGACAATAATTCACCCCTCCACTTT.

The rearrangement joins TRBV7-9 to TRBJ1-1, with D possibly being TRBD1 (6 bases). The CDR3 consists of 15 residues. Between the trimmed V and J ends, which lost 3 bases and 8 bases, there was a span of 19 bases. The germline V gene encodes CDR1 SEHNR and CDR2 FQNEAQ (reference sequence). The CDR3, as DNA: TGTGCCAGCAGCTTGGGGGCCGACGGAGACTCAGAAGCTTTCTTT. Translated: CASSLGADGDSEAFF.

The chain has TRBV30 and TRBJ1-1; TRBD1 might be the D (6 bases). From germline, CDR1 is GTSNPN and CDR2 SVGIG (reference sequence). The length of the CDR3 is 12 residues. V was cut by 5 bases and J by 1 base, with 8 bases left in between. The DNA for the CDR3 is TGTGCCTGGGACAGGTCGAACACTGAAGCTTTCTTT. This encodes CAWDRSNTEAFF.

This clone came up a few times. J is TRBJ1-2 and V is TRBV30; 10 nucleotides agree with TRBD1. Germline V gene lookup returns CDR1 GTSNPN and CDR2 SVGIG (reference sequence). Trimming took 2 bases from V and 2 from J; bases not matched to a gene: 2. The CDR3 consists of 14 residues. The CDR3 loop is CAWSRDRGNYGYTF. Here the CDR3 DNA reads TGTGCCTGGAGTCGGGACAGGGGAAACTATGGCTACACCTTC. Based on the CDR3 plus reference TRBV30 and TRBJ1-2, the full variable domain is SQTIHQWPATLVQPVGSPLSLECTVEGTSNPNLYWYRQAAGRGLQLLFYSVGIGQISSEVPQNLSASRPQDRQFILSSKKLLLSDSGFYLCAWSRDRGNYGYTFGSGTRLTVV.

This clone appeared once. V and J are TRBV19 and TRBJ1-1; weak D call: TRBD1 (6 bases). The V gene's germline CDR1 is LNHDA and CDR2 SQIVND (reference sequence). With 1 base removed from V and 4 bases from J, the gap between germline ends came to 13 bases. The CDR3 is made up of 15 amino acids. CDR3 nucleotide sequence: TGTGCCAGTAGTATAGTTGTGGGGGCGGGCACTGAAGCTTTCTTT. It encodes CASSIVVGAGTEAFF.

This chain links TRBV6-1 with TRBJ2-3; 9 nucleotides line up with TRBD2. The CDR3 length is 15 residues. Germline loops: CDR1 MNHNS, CDR2 SASEGT. V trimming: 10 bases; J trimming: 2 bases; junction bases outside the gene matches: 10. CDR3 sequence reads: CATTDSGSPTDTQYF. The CDR3 nucleotides are TGTGCCACCACAGATAGCGGGAGTCCCACAGATACGCAGTATTTT.